These 7 T cell receptor beta chains came from one sample sequenced in a study of shared clonotypes between healthy human individuals. Some clones are missing from TCRdb's copy, which holds only in-frame ones; the method was immunoSEQ multiplex PCR. Of fewer than 3 million clones listed, 85% to 95% were seen once; the top ten hold roughly 0.34%. The specimen was naive CD4+ T cells from PBMCs. The subset here: CD45RA+ positively selected. The source of these receptors is a man aged 18-30 years in good health. Some clones in this sample may be carry-over from other donors' samples.

The chain uses TRBV6-5 and TRBJ2-1, with D possibly TRBD2 on 5 matching bases. Per germline, CDR1 MNHEY and CDR2 SVGAGI. Between the trimmed V and J ends, which lost 2 bases and 0 bases, there was a span of 11 bases. The CDR3 contains 16 residues. In DNA, the CDR3 is TGTGCCAGCAGTTACATGAGCGGCAGCTCCTACAATGAGCAGTTCTTC. Its protein product is CASSYMSGSSYNEQFF.

The chain links TRBV28 to TRBJ2-1; no firm D call. The CDR3 has 15 amino acids. CDR1 and CDR2 from the germline V gene are MDHEN and SYDVKM. V was trimmed by 3 bases and J by 7 bases, leaving 16 bases between them. This CDR3 reads CASSFATLMGNEQFF. CDR3 DNA: TGTGCCAGCAGTTTCGCTACGTTAATGGGGAATGAGCAGTTCTTC.

This chain links TRBV7-9 with TRBJ2-4; D perhaps matches TRBD2 (7 bases). Germline CDR1 is SEHNR and CDR2 is FQNEAQ (reference sequence). The V end lost 0 bases, the J end lost 5 bases, and 17 bases lay between the germline ends. The CDR3 totals 17 residues. Written as DNA, the CDR3 is TGTGCCAGCAGCTTAGCGTTCTCGGGGGGCGCCGAAAACATTCAGTACTTC. Protein sequence: CASSLAFSGGAENIQYF. The variable domain in full, with the rest retrieved from reference TRBV7-9 and TRBJ2-4, is DTGVSQNPRHKITKRGQNVTFRCDPISEHNRLYWYRQTLGQGPEFLTYFQNEAQLEKSRLLSDRFSAERPKGSFSTLEIQRTEQGDSAMYLCASSLAFSGGAENIQYFGAGTRLSVL.

This chain uses TRBV4-1 with TRBJ2-4; D is unresolved. Per the germline V gene, CDR1 is MGHRA and CDR2 is YSYEKL. With 1 base removed from V and 8 bases from J, the gap between germline ends came to 9 bases. The CDR3 is made up of 13 amino acids. This chain's CDR3 is CASSQGDNYIQYF. The CDR3 DNA is TGCGCCAGCAGCCAAGGGGATAACTACATTCAGTACTTC.

This chain joins TRBV5-1 and TRBJ1-3; D possibly corresponds to TRBD1 (5 bases). Germline V gives CDR1 SGHRS, CDR2 YFSETQ. With 0 bases removed from V and 0 bases from J, the gap between germline ends came to 10 bases. The CDR3 contains 16 residues. DNA for the CDR3: TGCGCCAGCAGCTTGGGAGGGACGATCTCTGGAAACACCATATATTTT. Protein sequence: CASSLGGTISGNTIYF.

About this clone: Other nucleotide sequences from this sample produce the same CDR3. J is TRBJ2-1 and V is TRBV11-2; no clear D. Deletions cut 2 bases from V and 0 bases from J, with 5 bases between. The CDR3 contains 14 residues. Germline CDR1 and CDR2: SGHAT and FQNNGV. CDR3 region: CASSLSSSYNEQFF. For the CDR3, the DNA is TGTGCCAGCAGCTTATCTAGCTCCTACAATGAGCAGTTCTTC.

The chain uses TRBV9 and TRBJ2-3, with TRBD2 identical over 12 bases. Germline CDR1 and CDR2: SGDLS and YYNGEE. The CDR3 extends over 14 amino acids. V shed 6 bases and J 4 bases; nucleotides not matched to a gene: 3. Written as DNA, the CDR3 is TGTGCCAGCACCGGACTAGCGGGATCAGATACGCAGTATTTT. Its protein is CASTGLAGSDTQYF.